This T cell receptor (beta chain) was recovered during a study of T cells in Graves' hyperthyroidism and ophthalmopathy. Study-level results: Most thyroid clonotypes expanded above 0.001 appeared in blood too. Before onset, ophthalmopathy was predicted by the model a median around 6.2 months earlier. In simple terms, a model built on 13 V-J features told ophthalmopathy apart from stable hyperthyroidism.

The study based diagnoses on clinical symptoms, serum thyroxine and TRAb, thyroid ultrasound and orbital computed tomography. Researchers amplified the TCR beta CDR3 regions from RNA transcripts. An initial round of RT-PCR targeting the TCR CDR3 relied on the HTBI primer set. TCRdb passed the multiplex PCR reads through MiXCR, listing each CDR3 protein once. The data show about 640,000 distinct CDR3 sequences, roughly 14% seen once. This clonotype was detected many times. What it binds is unknown. The CDR3 loop spans 15 amino acids. J lost 6 bases, V lost 5 bases, and 10 bases had no gene match. CDR1 is SGHAT, CDR2 FQNNGV, per germline.

This receptor was identified in a woman in her forties or fifties with Graves' ophthalmopathy. The chain joins TRBV11-2 to TRBJ2-1; TRBD2 matches 7 bases. What was sequenced was blood. The CDR3 protein is CASSIGTNLSNEQFF. The CDR3 coding sequence is TGTGCCAGCAGCATCGGGACTAACCTGAGCAATGAGCAGTTCTTC. Combining the CDR3 with reference TRBV11-2 and TRBJ2-1 gives the whole variable domain EAGVAQSPRYKIIEKRQSVAFWCNPISGHATLYWYQQILGQGPKLLIQFQNNGVVDDSQLPKDRFSAERLKGVDSTLKIQPAKLEDSAVYLCASSIGTNLSNEQFFGPGTRLTVL.